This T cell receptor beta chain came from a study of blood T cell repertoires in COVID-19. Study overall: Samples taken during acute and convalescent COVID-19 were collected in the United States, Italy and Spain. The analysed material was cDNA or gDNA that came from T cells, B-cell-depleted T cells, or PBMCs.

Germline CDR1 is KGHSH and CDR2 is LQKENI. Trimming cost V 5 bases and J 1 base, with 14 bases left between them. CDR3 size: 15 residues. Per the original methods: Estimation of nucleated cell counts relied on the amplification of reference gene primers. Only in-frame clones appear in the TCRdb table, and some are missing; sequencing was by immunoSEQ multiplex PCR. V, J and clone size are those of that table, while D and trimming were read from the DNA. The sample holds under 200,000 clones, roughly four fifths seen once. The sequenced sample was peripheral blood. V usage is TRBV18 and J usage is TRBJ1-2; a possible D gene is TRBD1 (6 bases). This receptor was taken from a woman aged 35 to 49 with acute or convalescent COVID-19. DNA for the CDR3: TGTGCCAGCTCAAGACAGGACAGACTTAACTATGGCTACACCTTC. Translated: CASSRQDRLNYGYTF.